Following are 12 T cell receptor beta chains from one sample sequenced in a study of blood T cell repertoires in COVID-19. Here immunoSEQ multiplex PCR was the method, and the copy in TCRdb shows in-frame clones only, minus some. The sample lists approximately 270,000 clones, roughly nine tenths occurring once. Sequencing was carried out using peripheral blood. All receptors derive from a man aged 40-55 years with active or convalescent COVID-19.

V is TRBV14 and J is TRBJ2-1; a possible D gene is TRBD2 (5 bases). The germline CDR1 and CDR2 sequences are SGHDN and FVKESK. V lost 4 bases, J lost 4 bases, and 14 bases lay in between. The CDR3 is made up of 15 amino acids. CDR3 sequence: CASSRLSGSYNEQFF. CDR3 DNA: TGTGCCAGCAGCCGCCTGAGCGGAAGTTACAATGAGCAGTTCTTC. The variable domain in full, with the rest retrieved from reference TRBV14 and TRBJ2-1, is EAGVTQFPSHSVIEKGQTVTLRCDPISGHDNLYWYRRVMGKEIKFLLHFVKESKQDESGMPNNRFLAERTGGTYSTLKVQPAELEDSGVYFCASSRLSGSYNEQFFGPGTRLTVL.

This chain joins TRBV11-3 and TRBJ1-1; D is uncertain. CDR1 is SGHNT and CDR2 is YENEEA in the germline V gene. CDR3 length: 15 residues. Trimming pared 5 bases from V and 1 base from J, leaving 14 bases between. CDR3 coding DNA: TGTGCCAGCAGCCTTAACTTGGGCAAGAACACTGAAGCTTTCTTT. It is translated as CASSLNLGKNTEAFF. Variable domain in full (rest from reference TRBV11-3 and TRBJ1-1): EAGVVQSPRYKIIEKKQPVAFWCNPISGHNTLYWYLQNLGQGPELLIRYENEEAVDDSQLPKDRFSAERLKGVDSTLKIQPAELGDSAVYLCASSLNLGKNTEAFFGQGTRLTVV.

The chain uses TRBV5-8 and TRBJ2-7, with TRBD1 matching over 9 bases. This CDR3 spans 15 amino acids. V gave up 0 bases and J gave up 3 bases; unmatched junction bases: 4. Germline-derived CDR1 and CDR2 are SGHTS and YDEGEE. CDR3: CASSLAGTGLYEQYF. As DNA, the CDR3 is TGTGCCAGCAGCTTGGCCGGGACAGGGCTCTACGAGCAGTACTTC.

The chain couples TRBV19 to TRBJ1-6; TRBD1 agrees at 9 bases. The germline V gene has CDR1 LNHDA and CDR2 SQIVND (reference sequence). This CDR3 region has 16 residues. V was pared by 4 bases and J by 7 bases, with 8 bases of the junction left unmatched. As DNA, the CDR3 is TGTGCCAGTAGTACCTCCGGACAGGGGAGGAATTCACCCCTCCACTTT. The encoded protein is CASSTSGQGRNSPLHF.

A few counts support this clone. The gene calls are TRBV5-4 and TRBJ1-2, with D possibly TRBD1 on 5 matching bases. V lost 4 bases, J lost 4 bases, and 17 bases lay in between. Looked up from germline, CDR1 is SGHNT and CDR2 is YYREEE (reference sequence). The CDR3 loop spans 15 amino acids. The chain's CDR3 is CASSLQGMTIYGYTF. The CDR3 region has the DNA TGTGCCAGCAGCCTTCAGGGTATGACAATCTATGGCTACACCTTC.

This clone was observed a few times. In DNA form, the CDR3 reads TGTGCCACCAGCAGAGGGGACAGGGGGTTGACTGAAGCTTTCTTT. It translates to CATSRGDRGLTEAFF. V gene TRBV15 combines with J gene TRBJ1-1, with TRBD1 identical over 11 bases. Germline CDR1 LNHNV, CDR2 YYDKDF (reference sequence). The ends lost 1 base at V and 5 bases at J; junction bases unmatched: 3. The CDR3 is made up of 15 amino acids. Looking up the rest from reference TRBV15 and TRBJ1-1 gives the full variable domain: DAMVIQNPRYQVTQFGKPVTLSCSQTLNHNVMYWYQQKSSQAPKLLFHYYDKDFNNEADTPDNFQSRRPNTSFCFLDIRSPGLGDTAMYLCATSRGDRGLTEAFFGQGTRLTVV.

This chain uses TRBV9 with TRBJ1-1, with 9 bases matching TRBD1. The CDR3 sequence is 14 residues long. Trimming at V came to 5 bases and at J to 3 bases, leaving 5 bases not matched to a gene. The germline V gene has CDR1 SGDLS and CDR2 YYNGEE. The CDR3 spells CASSHTGGDTEAFF. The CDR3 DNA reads TGTGCCAGCAGTCATACAGGGGGCGACACTGAAGCTTTCTTT.

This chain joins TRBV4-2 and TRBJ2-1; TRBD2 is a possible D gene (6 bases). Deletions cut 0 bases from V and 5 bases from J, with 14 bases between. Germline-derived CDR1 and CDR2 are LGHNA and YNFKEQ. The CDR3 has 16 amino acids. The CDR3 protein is CASSQDFRRGNNEQFF. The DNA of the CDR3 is TGTGCCAGCAGCCAAGATTTTAGGCGGGGCAACAATGAGCAGTTCTTC.

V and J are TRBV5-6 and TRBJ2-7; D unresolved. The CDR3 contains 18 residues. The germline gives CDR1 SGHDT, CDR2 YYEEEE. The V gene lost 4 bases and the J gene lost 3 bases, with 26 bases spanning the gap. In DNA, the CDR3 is TGTGCCAGCAGCGTACTTTCTCATCCTCTCGCAACCCGCTACGAGCAGTACTTC. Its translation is CASSVLSHPLATRYEQYF.

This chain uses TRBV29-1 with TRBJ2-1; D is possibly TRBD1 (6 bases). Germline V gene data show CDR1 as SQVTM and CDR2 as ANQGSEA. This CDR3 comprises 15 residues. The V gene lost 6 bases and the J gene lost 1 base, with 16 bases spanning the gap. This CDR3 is CSVAATGQSYNEQFF. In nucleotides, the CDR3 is TGCAGCGTCGCAGCGACGGGACAATCCTACAATGAGCAGTTCTTC.

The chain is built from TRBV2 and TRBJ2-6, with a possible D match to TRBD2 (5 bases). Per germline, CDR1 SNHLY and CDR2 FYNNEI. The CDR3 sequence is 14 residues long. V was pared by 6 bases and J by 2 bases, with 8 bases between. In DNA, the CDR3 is TGTGCCAGCAGAAAGGAGGCTGGGGCCAACGTCCTGACTTTC. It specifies CASRKEAGANVLTF.

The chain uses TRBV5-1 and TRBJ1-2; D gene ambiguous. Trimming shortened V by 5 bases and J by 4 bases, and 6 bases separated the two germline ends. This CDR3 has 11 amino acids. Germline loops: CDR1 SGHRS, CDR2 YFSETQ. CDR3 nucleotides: TGCGCCAGCAGGGGCTCCTATGGCTACACCTTC. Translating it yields CASRGSYGYTF.